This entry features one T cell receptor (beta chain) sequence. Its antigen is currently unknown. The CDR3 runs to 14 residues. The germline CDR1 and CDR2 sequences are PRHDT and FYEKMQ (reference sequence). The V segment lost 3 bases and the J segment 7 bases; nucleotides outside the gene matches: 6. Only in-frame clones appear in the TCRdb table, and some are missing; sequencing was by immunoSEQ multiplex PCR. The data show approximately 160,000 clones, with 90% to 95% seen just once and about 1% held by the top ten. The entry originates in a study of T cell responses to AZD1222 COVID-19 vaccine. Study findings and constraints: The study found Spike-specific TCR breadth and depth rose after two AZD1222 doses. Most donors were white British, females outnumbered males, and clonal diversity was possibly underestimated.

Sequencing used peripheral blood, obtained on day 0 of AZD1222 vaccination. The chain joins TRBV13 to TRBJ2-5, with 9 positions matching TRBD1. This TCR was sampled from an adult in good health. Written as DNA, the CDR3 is TGTGCCAGCAGCTTGGACAGGGGATTGGGGACCCAGTACTTC. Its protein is CASSLDRGLGTQYF. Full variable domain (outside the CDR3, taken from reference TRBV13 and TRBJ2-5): AAGVIQSPRHLIKEKRETATLKCYPIPRHDTVYWYQQGPGQDPQFLISFYEKMQSDKGSIPDRFSAQQFSDYHSELNMSSLELGDSALYFCASSLDRGLGTQYFGPGTRLLVL.